These 30 T cell receptor beta chains share one sample of origin, sequenced in a study of blood T cell repertoires in COVID-19. Here immunoSEQ multiplex PCR was the method, and the copy in TCRdb shows in-frame clones only, minus some. The data show some 97,000 clones, more than 85% seen once. The sample taken for sequencing was peripheral blood. All receptors derive from a man between 60 and 70 years old with acute or convalescent COVID-19.

On this clone: Other nucleotide sequences in the sample specify the same CDR3. This chain uses TRBV10-3 with TRBJ2-7; no clear D gene. This CDR3 comprises 11 residues. Trimming took 4 bases from V and 3 from J, leaving 4 bases between them. CDR1 and CDR2 from the germline V gene are ENHRY and SYGVKD. CDR3 amino acids: CAISARYEQYF. In DNA, the CDR3 is TGTGCCATCAGTGCCCGCTACGAGCAGTACTTC.

The chain carries TRBV5-1 and TRBJ1-5; no clear D. The CDR3 has 15 residues. The germline V gene encodes CDR1 SGHRS and CDR2 YFSETQ. Trimming took off 0 bases at V and 4 bases at J, with 11 bases between the two ends. The CDR3 DNA reads TGCGCCAGCAGCTTGGACGGGGATTCTAATCAGCCCCAGCATTTT. Encoded protein: CASSLDGDSNQPQHF.

This clone was observed a single time. V and J are TRBV4-1 and TRBJ1-4; 11 nucleotides line up with TRBD1. V shed 0 bases and J 5 bases; nucleotides not matched to a gene: 8. Germline CDR1 reads MGHRA; CDR2 reads YSYEKL. The CDR3 is 18 amino acids. The CDR3 DNA reads as TGCGCCAGCAGCCAAGATTTAGGACAGGGGGCGATGAATGAAAAACTGTTTTTT. Translated, it gives CASSQDLGQGAMNEKLFF.

This chain links TRBV19 with TRBJ2-4; TRBD1 matches 9 bases. Germline lookup yields CDR1 LNHDA and CDR2 SQIVND (reference sequence). J was trimmed by 0 bases and V by 7 bases; bases with no gene match: 7. There are 16 residues in the CDR3. The CDR3 nucleotides read TGTGCCAGTACCCGGGGGGACAGGGTAGCCAAAAACATTCAGTACTTC. This sequence encodes CASTRGDRVAKNIQYF.

Regarding this clone: The junction shows a germline mismatch at one end, possibly a read error. This chain uses TRBV7-8 with TRBJ2-7; 7 bases match TRBD2. The CDR3 covers 14 residues. The germline V gene has CDR1 SGHVS and CDR2 FQNEAQ. CDR3 in amino acids: CASSLKTSTTVWHF. The CDR3 DNA reads as TGTGCCAGCAGCTTAAAGACTAGCACAACCGTTTGGCACTTC.

This clone was seen a single time. The V gene is TRBV6-5, the J gene TRBJ1-1, with TRBD1 matching 7 bases. The CDR3 spans 13 residues. The J segment lost 3 bases and the V segment lost 10 bases, leaving 8 bases of the junction unmatched. Looked up from germline, CDR1 is MNHEY and CDR2 is SVGAGI. The CDR3 DNA sequence: TGTGCCACCGCTCGACAGGGAGACACTGAAGCTTTCTTT. Residues: CATARQGDTEAFF.

CDR3 coding DNA: TGTGCCAGCAGTACACTAGCGGGCGGCGAGCAGTACTTC. Protein sequence: CASSTLAGGEQYF. The gene calls are TRBV2 and TRBJ2-7; 9 nucleotides align to TRBD2. CDR3 length equals 13 residues. Germline assignment: CDR1 SNHLY and CDR2 FYNNEI. The ends lost 5 bases at V and 6 bases at J; junction bases unmatched: 5.

V gene TRBV7-6 combines with J gene TRBJ1-1; D is unclear. Trimming took off 1 base at V and 1 base at J, with 4 bases between the two ends. CDR1 SGHVS and CDR2 FNYEAQ come from the germline V gene. The CDR3 covers 13 residues. CDR3 coding DNA: TGTGCCAGCAGCTTAGACAGGAACACTGAAGCTTTCTTT. Protein product: CASSLDRNTEAFF. Looking up the rest from reference TRBV7-6 and TRBJ1-1 gives the full variable domain: GAGVSQSPRYKVTKRGQDVALRCDPISGHVSLYWYRQALGQGPEFLTYFNYEAQQDKSGLPNDRFSAERPEGSISTLTIQRTEQRDSAMYRCASSLDRNTEAFFGQGTRLTVV.

This chain connects TRBV11-2 to TRBJ2-3, with a weak D call TRBD1 (5 bases). This CDR3 spans 16 amino acids. Germline V gene lookup returns CDR1 SGHAT and CDR2 FQNNGV. V lost 3 bases and J lost 2, with 15 bases in between. The CDR3 is CASSFRALGPTDTQYF. The CDR3 bases are TGTGCCAGCAGCTTCCGGGCCTTGGGGCCCACAGATACGCAGTATTTT.

The chain recombines TRBV2 with TRBJ1-1; 9 positions match TRBD1. Germline V CDR1 and CDR2: SNHLY, FYNNEI. With 5 bases clipped from V and 7 bases from J, the junction kept 11 bases outside the gene matches. This CDR3 contains 15 residues. As DNA, the CDR3 is TGTGCCAGCAGTCGAACGACAGGGGGAGCAGGTGAAGCTTTCTTT. Its translation is CASSRTTGGAGEAFF.

The chain uses TRBV7-9 and TRBJ2-5, with TRBD2 identical over 7 bases. The V and J ends lost 5 bases and 1 base, in that order; junction bases with no gene match: 10. The CDR3 spans 16 residues. From germline, CDR1 is SEHNR and CDR2 FQNEAQ (reference sequence). The CDR3 is CASSPSGRGFQETQYF. CDR3 nucleotide sequence: TGTGCCAGCAGCCCCTCCGGGCGGGGGTTCCAAGAGACCCAGTACTTC.

This clone was detected only once. The V call is TRBV5-1, the J call TRBJ2-1; maybe TRBD1 (6 bases). Looked up from germline, CDR1 is SGHRS and CDR2 is YFSETQ. There are 15 residues in the CDR3. V was clipped by 1 base and J by 0 bases, with 8 bases between them. The CDR3 spells CASSLQGSSYNEQFF. CDR3 coding DNA: TGCGCCAGCAGCTTGCAGGGGAGCTCCTACAATGAGCAGTTCTTC.

This chain connects TRBV6-5 to TRBJ2-2; 8 bases agree with TRBD1. Germline CDR1 is MNHEY and CDR2 is SVGAGI. Trimming at V came to 10 bases and at J to 4 bases, leaving 8 bases not matched to a gene. The CDR3 has 14 amino acids. The CDR3 sequence is CATDRGWGTGELFF. The CDR3 DNA reads as TGTGCCACCGACAGGGGATGGGGCACCGGGGAGCTGTTTTTT.

This chain links TRBV27 with TRBJ2-6; 11 bases are shared with TRBD1. The CDR3 covers 15 residues. V gave up 5 bases and J gave up 3 bases; unmatched junction bases: 0. Germline V gene data show CDR1 as MNHEY and CDR2 as SMNVEV (reference sequence). The CDR3, as DNA: TGTGCCAGCAGTGGGACAGGGGGTGGGGCCAACGTCCTGACTTTC. Its protein is CASSGTGGGANVLTF. The full variable domain, in which reference TRBV27 and TRBJ2-6 provide the parts outside the CDR3, is EAQVTQNPRYLITVTGKKLTVTCSQNMNHEYMSWYRQDPGLGLRQIYYSMNVEVTDKGDVPEGYKVSRKEKRNFPLILESPSPNQTSLYFCASSGTGGGANVLTFGAGSRLTVL.

The chain joins TRBV3-1 (or the pseudogene TRBV3-2) to TRBJ1-1; D gene ambiguous. The CDR3 runs 14 residues. Germline V CDR1 and CDR2: LGHDT, YNNKEL (reference sequence). V dropped 5 bases and J dropped 4 bases, with 14 bases sitting between them. The CDR3 DNA follows: TGTGCCAGCAGCTCAACGGTGGGGAGCACTGAAGCTTTCTTT. Translated: CASSSTVGSTEAFF.

This clone was observed a single time. V gene TRBV28 combines with J gene TRBJ1-2, with D unresolved. In germline, CDR1 is MDHEN, CDR2 SYDVKM. The CDR3 runs 14 residues. The ends were cut back, 4 bases at V and 4 bases at J, with 13 bases in the middle. CDR3 in DNA: TGTGCCAGCAGTTCCCCGACGGGAATCTATGGCTACACCTTC. Its protein product is CASSSPTGIYGYTF.

The chain is built from TRBV30 and TRBJ1-5; 7 bases are a match to TRBD1. The CDR3 runs to 13 residues. Germline V gives CDR1 GTSNPN, CDR2 SVGIG (reference sequence). The V and J ends lost 5 bases and 5 bases, in that order; junction bases with no gene match: 6. CDR3 amino acids: CAWRDRIDQPQHF. The CDR3 DNA reads as TGTGCCTGGCGGGACAGAATCGATCAGCCCCAGCATTTT.

The chain joins TRBV7-8 to TRBJ1-2; possibly TRBD1 for D (5 bases). Germline loops: CDR1 SGHVS, CDR2 FQNEAQ. V was shortened by 2 bases and J by 3 bases, with 22 bases between the two germline ends. The CDR3 extends over 18 amino acids. The CDR3 DNA reads TGTGCCAGCAGCTTAAGGGAACAGGCTTCGTTTTTTGACTATGGCTACACCTTC. Amino acid sequence: CASSLREQASFFDYGYTF.

This chain uses TRBV28 with TRBJ2-7, with D perhaps matching TRBD1 (6 bases). Between the trimmed V and J ends, which lost 6 bases and 2 bases, there was a span of 8 bases. The CDR3 is made up of 12 amino acids. Germline-derived CDR1 and CDR2 are MDHEN and SYDVKM. The CDR3 protein is CASRTGTYEQYF. The CDR3 DNA reads as TGTGCCAGCAGAACAGGGACCTACGAGCAGTACTTC.

The gene calls are TRBV15 and TRBJ2-3, with TRBD1 matching 8 bases. Losses at the gene ends were 5 bases for V and 5 bases for J; bases not matched to a gene: 9. The CDR3 has 15 amino acids. Per the germline V gene, CDR1 is LNHNV and CDR2 is YYDKDF (reference sequence). CDR3 nucleotides: TGTGCCACCAGCTCTCGACTCACAGGGGGAGATACGCAGTATTTT. Its translation is CATSSRLTGGDTQYF.

This clone appeared once. V usage is TRBV19 and J usage is TRBJ1-6, with 7 bases that match TRBD1. CDR3 length: 14 amino acids. CDR1 is LNHDA and CDR2 is SQIVND in the germline V gene (reference sequence). V lost 6 bases and J lost 6; bases outside the gene matches: 5. The CDR3 here is CASSGTAPNSPLHF. In DNA, the CDR3 is TGTGCCAGTAGCGGGACAGCACCTAATTCACCCCTCCACTTT.

V usage is TRBV24-1 and J usage is TRBJ2-1; tentative D call: TRBD2 (5 bases). Germline lookup yields CDR1 KGHDR and CDR2 SFDVKD. V was shortened by 3 bases and J by 6 bases, with 17 bases between the two germline ends. The CDR3 is 16 residues long. For the CDR3, the DNA is TGTGCCACCAGTGATCCCCACGGGGAAACCGGCAATGAGCAGTTCTTC. Translation: CATSDPHGETGNEQFF.

The chain employs TRBV14 and TRBJ1-6, with a possible D match to TRBD1 (5 bases). The germline CDR1 and CDR2 sequences are SGHDN and FVKESK. The CDR3 length is 14 residues. V was cut by 0 bases and J by 6 bases, with 6 bases left in between. The CDR3 spells CASSQETVNSPLHF. CDR3 sequence (DNA): TGTGCCAGCAGCCAAGAGACAGTTAATTCACCCCTCCACTTT.

V usage is TRBV5-1 and J usage is TRBJ2-1, with TRBD2 identical over 7 bases. The CDR3 is 15 amino acids. Germline V gene data show CDR1 as SGHRS and CDR2 as YFSETQ. V was pared by 4 bases and J by 1 base, with 5 bases of the junction left unmatched. CDR3: CASSPGLGSYNEQFF. The CDR3 DNA is TGCGCCAGCAGCCCAGGACTAGGATCCTACAATGAGCAGTTCTTC.

This rearrangement joins TRBV6-5 to TRBJ2-7; TRBD1 is a possible D gene (7 bases). CDR1 and CDR2 from the germline V gene are MNHEY and SVGAGI. The CDR3 totals 15 residues. Between the trimmed V and J ends, which lost 6 bases and 4 bases, there was a span of 19 bases. The CDR3 reads CASREGAGIPYEQYF. The CDR3 region has the DNA TGTGCCAGCAGGGAGGGGGCAGGGATCCCTTACGAGCAGTACTTC.

The genes are TRBV24-1 and TRBJ2-1; 12 nucleotides align to TRBD1. Trimming removed 4 bases from V and 12 bases from J; junction bases left unmatched: 9. Germline loops: CDR1 KGHDR, CDR2 SFDVKD. This CDR3 spans 15 amino acids. The CDR3 sequence: CATSETGTGGAGQFF. In DNA, the CDR3 is TGTGCCACCAGTGAGACTGGGACAGGGGGCGCGGGGCAGTTCTTC.

The rearrangement joins TRBV4-2 to TRBJ1-2; TRBD1 matches at 7 bases. Germline CDR1 LGHNA, CDR2 YNFKEQ. J gave up 2 bases and V 5 bases, and 5 bases lay outside the gene matches. CDR3 size: 14 residues. The CDR3 spells CASSLQGLNYGYTF. The CDR3 coding sequence is TGTGCCAGCAGCTTACAGGGGCTGAACTATGGCTACACCTTC.

The rearrangement uses TRBV5-1 and TRBJ2-5; D is perhaps TRBD1 (6 bases). The V gene's germline CDR1 is SGHRS and CDR2 YFSETQ. The V and J ends lost 6 bases and 0 bases respectively, with 21 bases between them. There are 17 residues in the CDR3. For the CDR3, the DNA is TGCGCCAGCAAGAGTTGGGGACATCGAACGTACCAAGAGACCCAGTACTTC. Protein: CASKSWGHRTYQETQYF.

The chain employs TRBV7-8 and TRBJ1-2, with 7 nucleotides matching TRBD1. Germline values: CDR1 SGHVS, CDR2 FQNEAQ. V lost 8 bases and J lost 8; bases outside the gene matches: 17. The length of the CDR3 is 15 residues. For the CDR3, the DNA is TGTGCCAGCGGACGCCTACAGGGGACCCGCGTGGGCTACACCTTC. Protein sequence: CASGRLQGTRVGYTF.

The chain combines TRBV10-3 with TRBJ1-1, with D possibly matching TRBD1 (5 bases). V was cut by 8 bases and J by 3 bases, with 10 bases left in between. The CDR3 loop spans 12 amino acids. Germline loops: CDR1 ENHRY, CDR2 SYGVKD. The CDR3 coding sequence is TGTGCCATCGGGGGGGTCGACACTGAAGCTTTCTTT. Translating it yields CAIGGVDTEAFF.